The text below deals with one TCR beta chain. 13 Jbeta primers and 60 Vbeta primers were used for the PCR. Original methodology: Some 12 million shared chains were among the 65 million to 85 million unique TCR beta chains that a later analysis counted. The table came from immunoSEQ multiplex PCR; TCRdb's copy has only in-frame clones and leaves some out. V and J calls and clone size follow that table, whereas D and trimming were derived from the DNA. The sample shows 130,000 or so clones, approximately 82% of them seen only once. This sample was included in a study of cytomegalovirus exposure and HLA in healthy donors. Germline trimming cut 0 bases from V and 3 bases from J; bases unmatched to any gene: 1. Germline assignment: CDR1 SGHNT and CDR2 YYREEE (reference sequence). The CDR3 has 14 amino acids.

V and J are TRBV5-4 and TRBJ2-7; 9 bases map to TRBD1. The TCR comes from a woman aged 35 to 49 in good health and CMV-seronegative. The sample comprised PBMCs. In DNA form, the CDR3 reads TGTGCCAGCAGCTTGGACAGGGGGCTCTACGAGCAGTACTTC. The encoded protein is CASSLDRGLYEQYF.